This TCR beta chain is drawn from a study of cytomegalovirus exposure and HLA in healthy donors. Study-wide findings and caveats: The later analysis indicated that the majority of CMV-associated TCR beta chains appeared HLA-restricted. The study found most TCR sequences rare, yet found some public TCRs in many donors.

V gave up 6 bases and J gave up 10 bases, with 22 bases separating them. CDR3 length: 15 amino acids. Germline CDR1 and CDR2: MGHRA and YSYEKL. PCR involved 60 Vbeta and 13 Jbeta primers. In the source study's methods: It was a later analysis that counted about 80 million unique TCR beta chains, of which 9.5 million to 14 million were shared. Clones were sequenced by immunoSEQ multiplex PCR, and TCRdb holds only the in-frame ones, with some missing. That table furnishes V, J and clone size, whereas the DNA furnished D and trimming. The top ten clones hold 2.7% of a sample with around 200,000 clones, 77% of them seen once. Remarks on this clone: Its target is unknown.

The rearrangement joins TRBV4-1 to TRBJ2-1; weak D call: TRBD1 (5 bases). Specimen: PBMCs. This sequence originates from a woman between 55 and 75 years old in good health and CMV-seropositive. As DNA, the CDR3 is TGCGCCAGCAGACCGAACAGGATATCTCCTCCGGAGCAGTTCTTC. Residues: CASRPNRISPPEQFF.